The present TCR beta chain was sequenced within a study of monozygotic twins with inflammatory bowel disease. Study observations and caveats: Different subtypes (of T cells) could not be told apart from one another. On the inverse Simpson index, IBD patients scored lower for TCRbeta diversity than healthy co-twins.

As regards this clonotype: Its antigen is not known.

Eight separate reactions per sample served to make cDNA. TCRdb re-called the 5' RACE reads; every CDR3 protein appears as one record, without DNA. The listing records approximately 330,000 distinct CDR3 sequences. Germline V gives CDR1 MDHEN, CDR2 SYDVKM. The CDR3 runs 14 residues. Skipping T cell sorting, the study isolated total RNA directly from whole blood. The source material was blood. This chain uses TRBV28 with TRBJ2-7; TCRdb's D call, TRBD2, is unchecked because there is no DNA. This clonotype originated in a human donor with ulcerative colitis or Crohn's disease, or a healthy co-twin of an affected twin (not recorded which). The chain's CDR3 is CASTIGTSRYEQYF.